This is a list of T cell receptor beta chains from one sample in a study of cytomegalovirus exposure and HLA in healthy donors. TCRdb's copy holds only in-frame clones and misses some; the assay was immunoSEQ multiplex PCR. The sample has 100,000 or so clones, under 85% seen once. Sequencing used PBMCs. The receptors stem from a man in his thirties or forties in good health and CMV-seronegative. CDR3s include the opening cysteine and the closing phenylalanine or tryptophan. A D gene is named only where the DNA matches it firmly. Part of the rows lack a size; the others show once, few, many or a class for expanded clones.

D gene,clone size,V gene,J gene,CDR3 protein,CDR3 DNA
TRBD2,few,TRBV6-5,TRBJ2-7,CASRQGLAGVYEQYF,TGTGCCAGCAGGCAGGGACTAGCGGGAGTCTACGAGCAGTACTTC
.,.,TRBV27,TRBJ1-2,CASSSHPGKLNYGYTF,TGTGCCAGCAGTTCACACCCAGGGAAACTAAACTATGGCTACACCTTC
TRBD1,.,TRBV6-5,TRBJ1-2,CASSYDGQGAGYTF,TGTGCCAGCAGTTACGACGGACAGGGGGCTGGCTACACCTTC
.,.,TRBV4-1,TRBJ1-4,CASSQPPNEKLFF,TGCGCCAGCAGCCAACCTCCTAATGAAAAACTGTTTTTT
TRBD1,.,TRBV7-9,TRBJ2-7,CASSQRDRGHEQYF,TGTGCCAGCAGCCAACGGGACAGGGGGCACGAGCAGTACTTC
.,.,TRBV5-4,TRBJ2-7,CASSLVGRSSYEQYF,TGTGCCAGCAGCTTGGTTGGGAGGAGCTCCTACGAGCAGTACTTC
.,.,TRBV6-5,TRBJ2-4,CASSYSGVAGDIQYF,TGTGCCAGCAGTTACAGTGGCGTAGCCGGAGACATTCAGTACTTC
.,.,TRBV25-1,TRBJ2-7,CASSKGTFSEQYF,TGTGCCAGCAGTAAAGGGACATTCTCCGAGCAGTACTTC
TRBD2,few,TRBV5-4,TRBJ2-7,CASSTGGADSYEQYF,TGTGCCAGCAGCACCGGGGGGGCCGACTCCTACGAGCAGTACTTC
TRBD1,once,TRBV6-5,TRBJ1-5,CASSPIQGTNQPQHF,TGTGCCAGCAGTCCTATACAGGGGACGAATCAGCCCCAGCATTTT
.,.,TRBV4-3,TRBJ2-7,CASSQDRGVGSYEQYF,TGCGCCAGCAGCCAAGATCGGGGAGTTGGGTCCTACGAGCAGTACTTC
.,.,TRBV5-6,TRBJ1-6,CASSLWGRGSYNSPLHF,TGTGCCAGCAGCTTGTGGGGCAGGGGCTCCTATAATTCACCCCTCCACTTT
TRBD1,once,TRBV28,TRBJ2-5,CASSLGSGQQETQYF,TGTGCCAGCAGTCTAGGTTCGGGACAGCAAGAGACCCAGTACTTC
.,.,TRBV28,TRBJ1-5,CASASHGNQPQHF,TGTGCCAGCGCGTCCCACGGGAATCAGCCCCAGCATTTT
TRBD1,.,TRBV9,TRBJ2-5,CASSGGQGLGTQYF,TGTGCCAGCAGCGGGGGACAGGGTCTTGGGACCCAGTACTTC
TRBD1,.,TRBV28,TRBJ1-6,CASTLPGTDYSPLHF,TGTGCCAGCACCTTACCCGGGACAGATTATTCCCCCCTCCACTTT
.,few,TRBV7-9,TRBJ2-7,CASSPSGNLYEQYF,TGTGCCAGCAGCCCGAGCGGAAACTTGTACGAGCAGTACTTC
.,.,TRBV6-6,TRBJ1-4,CASSYYARGDEKLFF,TGTGCCAGCAGTTACTATGCGCGGGGCGATGAAAAACTGTTTTTT
.,once,TRBV5-4,TRBJ1-1,CASSLPDTEAFF,TGTGCCAGCAGCTTGCCCGACACTGAAGCTTTCTTT
.,.,TRBV4-1,TRBJ1-6,CASSQRRGASYNSPLHF,TGCGCCAGCAGCCAAAGGAGGGGCGCCTCCTATAATTCACCCCTCCACTTT
TRBD1,.,TRBV5-6,TRBJ1-2,CASSLLGQEYYGYTF,TGTGCCAGCAGCTTACTGGGACAGGAGTACTATGGCTACACCTTC
.,few,TRBV4-3,TRBJ1-1,CASSQVTGDGAGAFF,TGCGCCAGCAGCCAAGTCACGGGGGACGGCGCCGGGGCTTTCTTT
TRBD1,.,TRBV5-1,TRBJ2-7,CASSLGQGSDEQYF,TGCGCCAGCAGCTTGGGACAGGGAAGCGACGAGCAGTACTTC
.,.,TRBV7-8,TRBJ2-5,CASSLIVRAEETQYF,TGTGCCAGCAGCTTAATCGTCAGGGCGGAAGAGACCCAGTACTTC